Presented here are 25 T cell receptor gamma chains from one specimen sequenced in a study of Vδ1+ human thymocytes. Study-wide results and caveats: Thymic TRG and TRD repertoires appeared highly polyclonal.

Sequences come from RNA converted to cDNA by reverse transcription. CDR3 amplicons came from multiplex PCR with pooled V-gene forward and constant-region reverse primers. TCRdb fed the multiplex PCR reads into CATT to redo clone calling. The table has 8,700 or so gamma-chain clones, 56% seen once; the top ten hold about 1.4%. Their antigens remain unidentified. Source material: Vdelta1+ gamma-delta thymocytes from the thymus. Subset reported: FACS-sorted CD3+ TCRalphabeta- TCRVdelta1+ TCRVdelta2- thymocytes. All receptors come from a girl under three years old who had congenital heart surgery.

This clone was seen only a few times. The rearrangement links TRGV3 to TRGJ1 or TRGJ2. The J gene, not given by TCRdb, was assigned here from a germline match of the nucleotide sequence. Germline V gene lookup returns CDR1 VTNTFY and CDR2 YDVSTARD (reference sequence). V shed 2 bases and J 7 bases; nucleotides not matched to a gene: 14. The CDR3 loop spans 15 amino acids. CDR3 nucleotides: TGTGCCACCTGGGACATTTGCTTCGAGAAATATAAGAAACTCTTT. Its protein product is CATWDICFEKYKKLF.

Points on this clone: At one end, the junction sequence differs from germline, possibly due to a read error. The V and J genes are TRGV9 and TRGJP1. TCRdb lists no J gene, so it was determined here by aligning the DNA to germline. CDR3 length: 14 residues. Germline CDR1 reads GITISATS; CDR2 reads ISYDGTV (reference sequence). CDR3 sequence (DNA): TGTGCCTTGTGGGAGAGACGCCCTGGCTGGTTCAAGATATTT. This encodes CALWERRPGWFKIF.

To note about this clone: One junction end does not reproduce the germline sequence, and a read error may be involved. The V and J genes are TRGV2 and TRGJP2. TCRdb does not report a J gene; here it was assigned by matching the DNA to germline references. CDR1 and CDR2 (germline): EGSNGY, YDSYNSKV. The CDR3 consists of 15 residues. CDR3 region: CATWDAGSSDWIKTF. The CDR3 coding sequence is TGCGCCACCTGGGACGCGGGGAGTAGTGATTGGATCAAGACGTTT.

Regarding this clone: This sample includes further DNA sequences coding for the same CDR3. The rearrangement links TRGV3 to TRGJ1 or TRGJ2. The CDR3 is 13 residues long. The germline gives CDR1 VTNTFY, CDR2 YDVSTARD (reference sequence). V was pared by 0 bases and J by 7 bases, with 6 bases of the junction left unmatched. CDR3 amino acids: CATWDRPRYKKLF. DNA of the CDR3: TGTGCCACCTGGGACAGGCCTCGGTATAAGAAACTCTTT.

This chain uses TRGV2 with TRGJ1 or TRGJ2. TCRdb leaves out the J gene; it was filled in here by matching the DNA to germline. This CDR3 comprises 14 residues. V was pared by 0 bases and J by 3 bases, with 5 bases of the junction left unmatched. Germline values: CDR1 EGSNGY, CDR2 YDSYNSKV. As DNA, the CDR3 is TGTGCCACCTGGGACGGGGGACCTTATTATAAGAAACTCTTT. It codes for CATWDGGPYYKKLF.

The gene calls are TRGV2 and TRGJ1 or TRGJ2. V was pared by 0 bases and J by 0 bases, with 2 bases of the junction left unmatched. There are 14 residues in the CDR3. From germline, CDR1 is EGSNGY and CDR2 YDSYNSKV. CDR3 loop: CATWDGSNYYKKLF. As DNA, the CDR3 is TGTGCCACCTGGGACGGGTCGAATTATTATAAGAAACTCTTT.

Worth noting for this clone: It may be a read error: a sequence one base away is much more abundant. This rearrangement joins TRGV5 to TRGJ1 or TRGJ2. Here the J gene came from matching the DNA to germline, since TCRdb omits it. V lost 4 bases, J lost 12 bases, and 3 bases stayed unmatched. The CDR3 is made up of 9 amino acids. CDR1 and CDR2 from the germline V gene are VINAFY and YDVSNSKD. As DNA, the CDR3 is TGTGCCACCTGGGATAGGAAACTCTTT. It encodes CATWDRKLF.

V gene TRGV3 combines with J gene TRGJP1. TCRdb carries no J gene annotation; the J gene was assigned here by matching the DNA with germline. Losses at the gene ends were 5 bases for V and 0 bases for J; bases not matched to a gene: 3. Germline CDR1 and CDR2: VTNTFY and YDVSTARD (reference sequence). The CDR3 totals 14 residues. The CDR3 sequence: CATWGNTTGWFKIF. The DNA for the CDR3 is TGTGCCACCTGGGGCAATACCACTGGTTGGTTCAAGATATTT.

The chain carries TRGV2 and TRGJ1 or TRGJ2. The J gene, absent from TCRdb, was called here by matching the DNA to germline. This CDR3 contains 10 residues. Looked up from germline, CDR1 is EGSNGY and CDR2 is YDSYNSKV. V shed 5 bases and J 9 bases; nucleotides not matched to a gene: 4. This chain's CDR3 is CATWVAKKLF. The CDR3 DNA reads TGTGCCACCTGGGTGGCTAAGAAACTCTTT.

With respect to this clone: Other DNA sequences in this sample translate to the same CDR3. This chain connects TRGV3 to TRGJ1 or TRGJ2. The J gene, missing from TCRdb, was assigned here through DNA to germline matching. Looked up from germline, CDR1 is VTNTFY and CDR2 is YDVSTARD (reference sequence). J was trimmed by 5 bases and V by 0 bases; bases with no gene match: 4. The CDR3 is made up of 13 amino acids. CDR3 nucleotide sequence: TGTGCCACCTGGGACAGGCTCAATTATAAGAAACTCTTT. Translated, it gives CATWDRLNYKKLF.

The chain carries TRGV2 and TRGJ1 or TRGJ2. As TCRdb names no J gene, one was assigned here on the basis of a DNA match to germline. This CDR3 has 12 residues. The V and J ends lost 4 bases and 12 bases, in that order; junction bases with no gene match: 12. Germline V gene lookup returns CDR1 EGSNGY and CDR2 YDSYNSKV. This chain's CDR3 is CATWDPLLRKLF. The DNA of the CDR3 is TGTGCCACCTGGGATCCCCTACTGCGGAAACTCTTT.

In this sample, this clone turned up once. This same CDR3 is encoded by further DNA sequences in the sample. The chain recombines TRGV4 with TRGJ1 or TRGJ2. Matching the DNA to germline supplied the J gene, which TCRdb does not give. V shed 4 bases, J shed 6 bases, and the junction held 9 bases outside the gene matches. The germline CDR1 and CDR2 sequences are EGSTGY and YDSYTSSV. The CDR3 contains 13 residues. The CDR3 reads CATWDRRRYKKLF. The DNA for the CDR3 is TGTGCCACCTGGGACAGGCGTCGTTATAAGAAACTCTTT.

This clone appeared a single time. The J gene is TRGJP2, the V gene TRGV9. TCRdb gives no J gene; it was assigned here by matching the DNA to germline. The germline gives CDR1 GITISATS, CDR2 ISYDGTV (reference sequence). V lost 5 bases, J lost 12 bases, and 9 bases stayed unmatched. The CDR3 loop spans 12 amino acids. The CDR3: CALWGGGRIKTF. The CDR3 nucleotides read TGTGCCTTGTGGGGGGGAGGGAGGATCAAGACGTTT.

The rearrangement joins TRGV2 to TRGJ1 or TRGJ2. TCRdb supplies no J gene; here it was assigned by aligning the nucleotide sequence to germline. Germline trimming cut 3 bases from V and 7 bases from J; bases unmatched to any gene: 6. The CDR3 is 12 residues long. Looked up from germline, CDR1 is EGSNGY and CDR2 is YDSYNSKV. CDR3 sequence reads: CATWDFYYKKLF. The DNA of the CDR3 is TGTGCCACCTGGGACTTTTACTATAAGAAACTCTTT.

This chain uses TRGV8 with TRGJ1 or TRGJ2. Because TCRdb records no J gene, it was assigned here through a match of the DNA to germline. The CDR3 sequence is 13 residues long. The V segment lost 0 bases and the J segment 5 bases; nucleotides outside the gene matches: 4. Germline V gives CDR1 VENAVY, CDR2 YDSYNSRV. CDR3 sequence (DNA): TGTGCCACCTGGGATAGGCCGCATTATAAGAAACTCTTT. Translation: CATWDRPHYKKLF.

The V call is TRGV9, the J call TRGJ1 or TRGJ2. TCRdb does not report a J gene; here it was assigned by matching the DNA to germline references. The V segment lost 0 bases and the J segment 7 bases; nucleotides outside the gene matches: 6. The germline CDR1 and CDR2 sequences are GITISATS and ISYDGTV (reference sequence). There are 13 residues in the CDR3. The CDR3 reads CALWEVMDYKKLF. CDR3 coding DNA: TGTGCCTTGTGGGAGGTGATGGACTATAAGAAACTCTTT.

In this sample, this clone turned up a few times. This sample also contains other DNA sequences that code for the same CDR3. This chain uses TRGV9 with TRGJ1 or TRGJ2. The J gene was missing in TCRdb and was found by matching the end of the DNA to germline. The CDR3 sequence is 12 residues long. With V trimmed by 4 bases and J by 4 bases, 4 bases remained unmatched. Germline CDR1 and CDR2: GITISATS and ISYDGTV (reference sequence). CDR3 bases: TGTGCCTTGTGGGAAAACTATTATAAGAAACTCTTT. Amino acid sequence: CALWENYYKKLF.

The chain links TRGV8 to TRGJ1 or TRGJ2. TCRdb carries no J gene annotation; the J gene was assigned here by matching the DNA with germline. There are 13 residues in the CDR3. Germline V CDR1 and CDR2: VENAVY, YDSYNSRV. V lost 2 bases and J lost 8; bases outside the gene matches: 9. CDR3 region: CATWDIGPHKKLF. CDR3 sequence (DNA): TGTGCCACCTGGGATATCGGCCCTCATAAGAAACTCTTT.

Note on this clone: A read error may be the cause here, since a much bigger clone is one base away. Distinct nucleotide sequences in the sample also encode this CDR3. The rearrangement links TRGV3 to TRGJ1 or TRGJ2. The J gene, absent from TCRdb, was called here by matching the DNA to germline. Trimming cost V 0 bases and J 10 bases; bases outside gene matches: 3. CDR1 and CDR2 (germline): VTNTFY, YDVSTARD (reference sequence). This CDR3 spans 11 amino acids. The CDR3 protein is CATWDRLKKLF. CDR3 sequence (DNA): TGTGCCACCTGGGACAGGCTGAAGAAACTCTTT.

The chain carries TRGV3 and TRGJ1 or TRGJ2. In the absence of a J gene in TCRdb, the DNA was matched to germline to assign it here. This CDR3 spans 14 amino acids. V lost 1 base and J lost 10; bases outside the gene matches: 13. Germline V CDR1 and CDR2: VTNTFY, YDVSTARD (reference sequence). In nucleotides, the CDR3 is TGTGCCACCTGGGACAGATTCCCTGCAAACAAGAAACTCTTT. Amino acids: CATWDRFPANKKLF.

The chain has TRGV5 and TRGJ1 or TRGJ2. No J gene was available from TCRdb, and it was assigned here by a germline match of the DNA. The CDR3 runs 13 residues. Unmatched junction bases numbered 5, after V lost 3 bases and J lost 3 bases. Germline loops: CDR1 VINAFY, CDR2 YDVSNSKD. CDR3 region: CATWDGGYYKKLF. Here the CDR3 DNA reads TGTGCCACCTGGGACGGGGGTTATTATAAGAAACTCTTT.

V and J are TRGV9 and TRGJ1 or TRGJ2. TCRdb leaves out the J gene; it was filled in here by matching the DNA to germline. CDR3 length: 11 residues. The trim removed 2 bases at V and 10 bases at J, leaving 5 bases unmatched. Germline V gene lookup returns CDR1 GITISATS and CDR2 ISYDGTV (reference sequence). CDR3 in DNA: TGTGCCTTGTGGGAGGGCATGAAGAAACTCTTT. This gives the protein CALWEGMKKLF.

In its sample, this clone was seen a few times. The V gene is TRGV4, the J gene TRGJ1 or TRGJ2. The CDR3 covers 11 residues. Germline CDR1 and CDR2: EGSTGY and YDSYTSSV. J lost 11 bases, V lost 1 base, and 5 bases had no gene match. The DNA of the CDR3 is TGTGCCACCTGGGATGGACTGCAGAAACTCTTT. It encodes CATWDGLQKLF.

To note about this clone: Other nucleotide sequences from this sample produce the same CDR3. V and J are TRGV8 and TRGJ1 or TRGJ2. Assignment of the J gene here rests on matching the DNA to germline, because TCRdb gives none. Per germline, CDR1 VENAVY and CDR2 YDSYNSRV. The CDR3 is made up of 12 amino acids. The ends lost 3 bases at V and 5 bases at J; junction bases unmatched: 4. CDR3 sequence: CATWDRHYKKLF. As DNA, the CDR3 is TGTGCCACCTGGGATCGCCATTATAAGAAACTCTTT.

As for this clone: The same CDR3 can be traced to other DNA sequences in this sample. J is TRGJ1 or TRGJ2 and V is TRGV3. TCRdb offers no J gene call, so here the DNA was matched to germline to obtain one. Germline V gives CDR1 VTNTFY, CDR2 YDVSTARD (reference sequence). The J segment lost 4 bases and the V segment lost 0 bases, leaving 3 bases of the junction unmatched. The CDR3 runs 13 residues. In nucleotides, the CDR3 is TGTGCCACCTGGGACAGGCCGTATTATAAGAAACTCTTT. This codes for CATWDRPYYKKLF.